This T cell receptor beta chain was sequenced during a study of blood T cells in healthy people across ages. The second PCR ran roughly 6 to 11 cycles with a sample-barcoded 5' primer and J-beta primers. From the 5' RACE reads, TCRdb called clonotypes with MiXCR, one entry per CDR3 protein. This table holds roughly 1,500,000 distinct CDR3 sequences, almost 35% found once. Sequenced material: blood. The TCR was taken from a woman in her twenties or thirties in good health.

The CDR3 spells CASSESSPGTYRTDTQYF. CDR3 DNA sequence: TGTGCCAGCAGTGAATCTAGTCCCGGGACGTACCGCACAGATACGCAGTATTTT. The rearrangement uses TRBV25-1 and TRBJ2-3, with D perhaps given as TRBD1 or TRBD2 (5 bases each). The CDR3 length is 18 residues. V lost 1 base to trimming and J lost 1 base, with 18 bases between them. Germline V gene lookup returns CDR1 MGHDK and CDR2 SYGVNS. The full variable domain, its missing parts supplied by reference TRBV25-1 and TRBJ2-3, is EADIYQTPRYLVIGTGKKITLECSQTMGHDKMYWYQQDPGMELHLIHYSYGVNSTEKGDLSSESTVSRIRTEHFPLTLESARPSHTSQYLCASSESSPGTYRTDTQYFGPGTRLTVL.